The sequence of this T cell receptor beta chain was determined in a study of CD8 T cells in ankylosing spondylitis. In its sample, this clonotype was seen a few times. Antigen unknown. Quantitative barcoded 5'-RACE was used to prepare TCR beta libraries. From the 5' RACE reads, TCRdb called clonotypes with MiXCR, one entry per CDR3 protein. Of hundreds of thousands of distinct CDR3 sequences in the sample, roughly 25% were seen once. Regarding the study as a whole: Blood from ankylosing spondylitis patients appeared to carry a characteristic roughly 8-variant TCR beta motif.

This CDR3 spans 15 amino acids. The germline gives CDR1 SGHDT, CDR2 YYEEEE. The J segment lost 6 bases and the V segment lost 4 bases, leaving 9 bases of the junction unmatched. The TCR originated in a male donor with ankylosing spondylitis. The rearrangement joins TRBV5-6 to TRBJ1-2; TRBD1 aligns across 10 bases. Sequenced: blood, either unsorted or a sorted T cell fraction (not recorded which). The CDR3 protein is CASSTTTGGRNGYTF. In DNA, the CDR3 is TGTGCCAGCAGCACCACGACAGGGGGCAGGAATGGCTACACCTTC.